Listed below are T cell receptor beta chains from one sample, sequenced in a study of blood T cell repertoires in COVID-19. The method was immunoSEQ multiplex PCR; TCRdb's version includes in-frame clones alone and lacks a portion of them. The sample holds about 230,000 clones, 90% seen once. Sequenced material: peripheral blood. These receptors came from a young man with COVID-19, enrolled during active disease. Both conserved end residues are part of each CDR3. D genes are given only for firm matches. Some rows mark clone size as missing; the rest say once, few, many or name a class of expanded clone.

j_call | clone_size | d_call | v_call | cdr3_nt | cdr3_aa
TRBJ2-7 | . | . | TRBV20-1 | TGCAGTGCTAGTTCCCTAGAGGGCCTCCCAGCGGTTTCCTACGAGCAGTACTTC | CSASSLEGLPAVSYEQYF
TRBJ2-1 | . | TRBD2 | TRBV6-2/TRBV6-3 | TGTGCCAGCAGTTCCCGCCGGGGGGGGAACAATGAGCAGTTCTTC | CASSSRRGGNNEQFF
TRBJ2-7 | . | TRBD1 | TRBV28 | TGTGCCAGCAGGACAGGGGTAGCCTACGAGCAGTACTTC | CASRTGVAYEQYF
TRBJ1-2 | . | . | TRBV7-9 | TGTGCCAGCAGCTTAGGGACAGTCAACTATGGCTACACCTTC | CASSLGTVNYGYTF
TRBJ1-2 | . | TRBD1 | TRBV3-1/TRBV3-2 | TGTGCCAGCAGCCAAGGAAGCTCCGGGACAGGGGTTTCCTATGGCTACACCTTC | CASSQGSSGTGVSYGYTF
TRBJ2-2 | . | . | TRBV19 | TGTGCCAGTAGTATATTTAGTTTCGGGTTGGGCACCGGGGAGCTGTTTTTT | CASSIFSFGLGTGELFF
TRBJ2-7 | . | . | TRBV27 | TGTGCCAGCAGTCACCGGACGGGATCCTACGAGCAGTACTTC | CASSHRTGSYEQYF
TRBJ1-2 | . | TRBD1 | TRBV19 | TGTGCCAGTAGTATATGGACAGGCCTTAACTATGGCTACACCTTC | CASSIWTGLNYGYTF
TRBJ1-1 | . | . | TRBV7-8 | TGTGCCATCAAGCGAGGAGAAAGGATGAACACTGAAGCTTTCTTT | CAIKRGERMNTEAFF
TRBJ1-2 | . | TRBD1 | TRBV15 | TGTGCCACCAGCAGGCGAGGACAGGAAAGTAGCGGCTACACCTTC | CATSRRGQESSGYTF
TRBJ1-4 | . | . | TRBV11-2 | TGTGCCAGCAGTTCCAGTGAAAAACTGTTTTTT | CASSSSEKLFF
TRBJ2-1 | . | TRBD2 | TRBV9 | TGTGCCAGCAGATCCGGGACTAGTATTTTTGAGCAGTTCTTC | CASRSGTSIFEQFF
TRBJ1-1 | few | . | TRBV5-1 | TGCGCCAGCAGCTTTTTGGCGGAGAACACTGAAGCTTTCTTT | CASSFLAENTEAFF
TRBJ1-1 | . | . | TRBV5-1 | TGCGCCAGCAGCTTGGAACAGAATGAAGCTTTCTTT | CASSLEQNEAFF
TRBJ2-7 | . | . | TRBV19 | TGTGCCAGTAGTATCTCCCGGGGAGGCGAGCAGTACTTC | CASSISRGGEQYF
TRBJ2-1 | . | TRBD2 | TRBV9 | TGTGCCAGCAGCCCAGGGGGCGGACTAGCGGACAATGAGCAGTTCTTC | CASSPGGGLADNEQFF
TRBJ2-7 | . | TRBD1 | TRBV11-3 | TGTGCCAGCAGCCCGGGACAGGGGGCGGACGAGCAGTACTTC | CASSPGQGADEQYF
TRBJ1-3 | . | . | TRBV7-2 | TGTGCCAGCAGCTTATACCTGCACAGGTCCTCTGGAAACACCATATATTTT | CASSLYLHRSSGNTIYF
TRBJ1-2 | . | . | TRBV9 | TGTGCCAGCAGCATACAGGGACGGAGCGATGGCTACACCTTC | CASSIQGRSDGYTF
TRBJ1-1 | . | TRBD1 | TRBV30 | TGTGCCTGGAGTGCAAGGGGGCAGGAAGCTTTCTTT | CAWSARGQEAFF
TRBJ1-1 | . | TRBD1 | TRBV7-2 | TGTGCCAGCAGCTTAGGGGCAGGGGGCTGGACTGAAGCTTTCTTT | CASSLGAGGWTEAFF
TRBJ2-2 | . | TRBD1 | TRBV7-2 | TGTGCCAGCAGCTTAGTTACAGGGGGACAAACCGGGGAGCTGTTTTTT | CASSLVTGGQTGELFF
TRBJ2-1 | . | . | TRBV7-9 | TGTGCCAGCAGCACCCAGGGGAGACAGGGAGGCGATGAGCAGTTCTTC | CASSTQGRQGGDEQFF
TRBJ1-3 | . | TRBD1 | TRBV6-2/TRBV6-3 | TGTGCCAGCAGTTACCTGGGACAGGCGGCTGGAAACACCATATATTTT | CASSYLGQAAGNTIYF
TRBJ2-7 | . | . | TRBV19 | TGTGCCAGAGATTCCTGGGACTTTATACGGCCGGCCTACGAGCAGTACTTC | CARDSWDFIRPAYEQYF
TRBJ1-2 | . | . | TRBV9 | TGTGCCAGCAGCGTAGGGACAGCATCTAAGGGGGGCTACACCTTC | CASSVGTASKGGYTF
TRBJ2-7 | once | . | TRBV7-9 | TGTGCCAGCAGCCCCCCAGGCGAGCAGTACTTC | CASSPPGEQYF
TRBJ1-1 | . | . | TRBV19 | TGTGCCAGTAGTATAGGGGGCGCCCTGAACACTGAAGCTTTCTTT | CASSIGGALNTEAFF
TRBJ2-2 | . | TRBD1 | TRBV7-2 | TGTGCCAGCAGCCCGCAGGGGGCGCGGGTCACCGGGGAGCTGTTTTTT | CASSPQGARVTGELFF
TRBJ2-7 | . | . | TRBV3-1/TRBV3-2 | TGTGCCAGCAGCCAACCCGGGATTCACCCCTACGAGCAGTACTTC | CASSQPGIHPYEQYF
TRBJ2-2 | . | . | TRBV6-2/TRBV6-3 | TGTGCCAGCAGTTACTCGACAACTAGCCTGAACACCGGGGAGCTGTTTTTT | CASSYSTTSLNTGELFF
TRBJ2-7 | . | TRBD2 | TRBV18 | TGTGCCAGCTCACCTACTAGCGGGAGTTTACAACAATCCTACGAGCAGTACTTC | CASSPTSGSLQQSYEQYF
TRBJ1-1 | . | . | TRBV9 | TGTGCCAGCAGCGTAGCTCCCTCATTCGAGGCTTTCTTT | CASSVAPSFEAFF